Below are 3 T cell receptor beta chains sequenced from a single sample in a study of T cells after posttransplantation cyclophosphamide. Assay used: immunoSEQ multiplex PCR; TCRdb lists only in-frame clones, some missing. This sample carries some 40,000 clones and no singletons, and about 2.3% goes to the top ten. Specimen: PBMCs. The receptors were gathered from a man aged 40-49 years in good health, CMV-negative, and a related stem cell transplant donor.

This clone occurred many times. The CDR3: CASSSLLGQGTDTQYF. For the CDR3, the DNA is TGTGCCAGTAGTTCTCTTCTTGGACAGGGGACAGATACGCAGTATTTT. The rearrangement links TRBV19 to TRBJ2-3; 9 bases align to TRBD1. The J segment lost 3 bases and the V segment lost 5 bases, leaving 9 bases of the junction unmatched. CDR1 LNHDA and CDR2 SQIVND come from the germline V gene (reference sequence). The CDR3 consists of 16 residues.

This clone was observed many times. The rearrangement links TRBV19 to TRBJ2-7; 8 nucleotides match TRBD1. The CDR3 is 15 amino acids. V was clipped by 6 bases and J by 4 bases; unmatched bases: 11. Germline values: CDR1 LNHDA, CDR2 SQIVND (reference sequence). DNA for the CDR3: TGTGCCAGTAGCCCCCGCGGACAGGGTCAATACGAGCAGTACTTC. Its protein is CASSPRGQGQYEQYF. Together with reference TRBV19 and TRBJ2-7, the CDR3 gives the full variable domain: DGGITQSPKYLFRKEGQNVTLSCEQNLNHDAMYWYRQDPGQGLRLIYYSQIVNDFQKGDIAEGYSVSREKKESFPLTVTSAQKNPTAFYLCASSPRGQGQYEQYFGPGTRLTVT.

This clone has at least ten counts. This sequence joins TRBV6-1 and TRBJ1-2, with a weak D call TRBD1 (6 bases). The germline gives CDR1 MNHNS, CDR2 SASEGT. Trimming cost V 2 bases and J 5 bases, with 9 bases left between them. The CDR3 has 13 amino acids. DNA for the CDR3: TGTGCCAGCAGTGAATCACAGGGTTATGGCTACACCTTC. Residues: CASSESQGYGYTF.